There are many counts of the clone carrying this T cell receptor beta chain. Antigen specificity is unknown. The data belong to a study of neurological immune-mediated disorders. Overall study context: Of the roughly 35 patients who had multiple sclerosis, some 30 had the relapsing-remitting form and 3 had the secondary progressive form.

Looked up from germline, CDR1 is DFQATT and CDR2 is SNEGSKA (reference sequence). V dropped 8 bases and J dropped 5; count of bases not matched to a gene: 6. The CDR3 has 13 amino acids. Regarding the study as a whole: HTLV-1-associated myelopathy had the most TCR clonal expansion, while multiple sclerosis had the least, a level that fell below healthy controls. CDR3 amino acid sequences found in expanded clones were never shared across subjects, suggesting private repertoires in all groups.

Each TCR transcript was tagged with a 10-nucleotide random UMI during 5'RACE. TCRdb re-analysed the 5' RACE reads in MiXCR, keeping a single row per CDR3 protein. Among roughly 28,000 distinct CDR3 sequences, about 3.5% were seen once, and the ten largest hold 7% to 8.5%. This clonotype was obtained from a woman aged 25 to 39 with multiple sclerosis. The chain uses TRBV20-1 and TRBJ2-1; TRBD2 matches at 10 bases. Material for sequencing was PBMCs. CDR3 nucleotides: TGCAGTTACATTAGCGGGGGGCACAATGAGCAGTTCTTC. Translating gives CSYISGGHNEQFF.